Presented here are 28 T cell receptor beta chains from one specimen sequenced in a study of early stage breast cancer tumors. Libraries were prepared by immunoSEQ multiplex PCR; TCRdb keeps only in-frame clonotypes and omits some of them. The data show 25,000 to 35,000 clones, around 53% seen once. Sequencing was performed on breast tumor tissue. These receptors all come from a person aged 45-65 years with breast cancer.

The CDR3 DNA reads as TGCAGCGTTGGAGGGGGGAGGACTGAAGCTTTCTTT. Translating gives CSVGGGRTEAFF. The gene calls are TRBV29-1 and TRBJ1-1; maybe TRBD1 (6 bases). This CDR3 has 12 residues. The germline gives CDR1 SQVTM, CDR2 ANQGSEA. V was pared by 4 bases and J by 5 bases, with 11 bases between. The whole variable domain, remainder taken from reference TRBV29-1 and TRBJ1-1, is SAVISQKPSRDICQRGTSLTIQCQVDSQVTMMFWYRQQPGQSLTLIATANQGSEATYESGFVIDKFPISRPNLTFSTLTVSNMSPEDSSIYLCSVGGGRTEAFFGQGTRLTVV.

The gene calls are TRBV18 and TRBJ2-3; 9 bases agree with TRBD2. Germline assignment: CDR1 KGHSH and CDR2 LQKENI. This CDR3 is 14 amino acids long. J was trimmed by 2 bases and V by 6 bases; bases with no gene match: 3. For the CDR3, the DNA is TGTGCCAGCTCCCTAGCGGGACCCACAGATACGCAGTATTTT. Amino acids: CASSLAGPTDTQYF.

The V and J genes are TRBV11-3 and TRBJ2-1, with a weak D call TRBD2 (6 bases). The CDR3 runs to 15 residues. Germline V CDR1 and CDR2: SGHNT, YENEEA. V was shortened by 0 bases and J by 7 bases, with 13 bases between the two germline ends. The CDR3 spells CASSLDRGSRNEQFF. The CDR3 DNA sequence: TGTGCCAGCAGCTTAGATCGGGGGTCGAGGAATGAGCAGTTCTTC.

The rearrangement joins TRBV10-2 to TRBJ1-1, with a weak D call TRBD1 (6 bases). Germline V gene data show CDR1 as WSHSY and CDR2 as SAAADI. Trimming stripped 4 bases from V and 6 bases from J, with 12 bases between. CDR3 length: 13 residues. The CDR3 reads CASSGGGLSEAFF. The CDR3, as DNA: TGCGCCAGCAGTGGGGGGGGGCTTTCTGAAGCTTTCTTT.

This clone was recorded a few times. The chain links TRBV7-9 to TRBJ2-5; D is unclear. Trimming took 1 base from V and 5 from J, leaving 14 bases between them. There are 15 residues in the CDR3. Germline CDR1 and CDR2: SEHNR and FQNEAQ (reference sequence). In DNA form, the CDR3 reads TGTGCCAGCAGCTTAGTCGTCAGAAGAGTGGAGACCCAGTACTTC. It encodes CASSLVVRRVETQYF. Combining the CDR3 with reference TRBV7-9 and TRBJ2-5 gives the whole variable domain DTGVSQNPRHKITKRGQNVTFRCDPISEHNRLYWYRQTLGQGPEFLTYFQNEAQLEKSRLLSDRFSAERPKGSFSTLEIQRTEQGDSAMYLCASSLVVRRVETQYFGPGTRLLVL.

The chain recombines TRBV7-3 with TRBJ2-3; TRBD1 matches at 7 bases. The CDR3 is made up of 17 amino acids. Germline loops: CDR1 SGHTA, CDR2 FQGTGA. V lost 1 base to trimming and J lost 0 bases; unmatched junction nucleotides: 7. The CDR3 DNA reads TGTGCCAGCAGCTTAATAGGGGGCAGCTCTAGCACAGATACGCAGTATTTT. This gives the protein CASSLIGGSSSTDTQYF.

By share of the sample, this clone is medium-sized. This sequence joins TRBV2 and TRBJ1-2; 10 nucleotides agree with TRBD1. CDR1 is SNHLY, CDR2 FYNNEI, per germline. The CDR3 sequence is 13 residues long. The V gene end was trimmed by 6 bases and the J gene end by 8 bases; junction bases not matched to a gene: 6. The CDR3 loop is CASSRTGGQGYTF. The CDR3 bases are TGTGCCAGCAGCCGGACAGGGGGACAGGGCTACACCTTC.

The chain has TRBV7-9 and TRBJ2-3, with a weak D call TRBD2 (7 bases). V was pared by 8 bases and J by 4 bases, with 10 bases between. This CDR3 region has 12 residues. CDR1 and CDR2 from the germline V gene are SEHNR and FQNEAQ (reference sequence). The CDR3 DNA reads TGTGCCAGCTCGGGGGGCCCAGATACGCAGTATTTT. This translates into CASSGGPDTQYF.

This clone occurred a few times. The chain recombines TRBV7-6 with TRBJ2-7; the match to TRBD2 covers 8 bases. The V gene end was trimmed by 2 bases and the J gene end by 0 bases; junction bases not matched to a gene: 3. The germline gives CDR1 SGHVS, CDR2 FNYEAQ. This CDR3 spans 15 amino acids. CDR3 DNA: TGTGCCAGCAGCTTATCCGGGAGGGCCTCCTACGAGCAGTACTTC. Translation gives CASSLSGRASYEQYF.

The chain employs TRBV30 and TRBJ1-1; D is ambiguous. The CDR3 is 14 amino acids. Germline V gives CDR1 GTSNPN, CDR2 SVGIG (reference sequence). V was cut by 0 bases and J by 1 base, with 9 bases left in between. CDR3 region: CAWSVTGGNTEAFF. As DNA, the CDR3 is TGTGCCTGGAGTGTAACCGGCGGGAACACTGAAGCTTTCTTT.

V is TRBV19 and J is TRBJ1-2; D uncertain. V lost 5 bases to trimming and J lost 0 bases, with 4 bases between them. CDR3 length equals 12 residues. Germline V CDR1 and CDR2: LNHDA, SQIVND (reference sequence). The CDR3: CASSEANYGYTF. The CDR3 nucleotides are TGTGCCAGTAGTGAAGCTAACTATGGCTACACCTTC.

This clone was detected only a few times. The CDR3 end shows no conserved phenylalanine or tryptophan, and so a read error is likely. It is unclear where the CDR3 begins or ends on the DNA, so no DNA is shown, and the CDR3 is as TCRdb lists it. J is TRBJ1-2 and V is TRBV30. The germline CDR1 and CDR2 sequences are GTSNPN and SVGIG (reference sequence). With termini counted, the CDR3 has 12 amino acids. The CDR3 spells CAWRGVAGEVNI.

The rearrangement uses TRBV7-9 and TRBJ1-1; D is unresolved. The germline gives CDR1 SEHNR, CDR2 FQNEAQ (reference sequence). This CDR3 has 11 residues. Trimming shortened V by 4 bases and J by 11 bases, and 11 bases separated the two germline ends. The CDR3 protein is CASSSYQYAFF. CDR3 nucleotides: TGTGCCAGCAGCTCTTATCAGTATGCTTTCTTT.

The chain carries TRBV30 and TRBJ1-5, with TRBD1 identical over 9 bases. Germline CDR1 GTSNPN, CDR2 SVGIG (reference sequence). The CDR3 is 14 amino acids. J lost 4 bases, V lost 6 bases, and 7 bases had no gene match. This CDR3 reads CACAGQGGNQPQHF. CDR3 coding DNA: TGTGCCTGTGCGGGACAGGGTGGTAATCAGCCCCAGCATTTT.

The table lists this clone with a few counts. The junction shows a germline mismatch at one end, possibly a read error. The rearrangement links TRBV5-1 to TRBJ2-1, with 7 bases lining up with TRBD2. Germline V gene data show CDR1 as SGHRS and CDR2 as YFSETQ. CDR3 length equals 14 residues. CDR3 DNA sequence: TGCGCCAGCAACTTGAGGACTAGTGGCGATGAGCAGTTCTTC. Translating it yields CASNLRTSGDEQFF.

The V and J genes are TRBV7-3 and TRBJ2-2; 10 bases fit TRBD2. CDR1 is SGHTA, CDR2 FQGTGA, per germline. This CDR3 region has 15 residues. V lost 7 bases, J lost 0 bases, and 2 bases stayed unmatched. CDR3 residues: CASTLAGANTGELFF. DNA of the CDR3: TGTGCCAGCACCCTAGCGGGAGCGAACACCGGGGAGCTGTTTTTT.

Many counts were recorded for this clone. The chain recombines TRBV11-3 with TRBJ2-5; TRBD2 might be the D (6 bases). CDR1 is SGHNT, CDR2 YENEEA, per germline. V was trimmed by 6 bases and J by 0 bases, leaving 8 bases between them. This CDR3 has 13 amino acids. In nucleotides, the CDR3 is TGTGCCAGCAGTCGGGGGTACCAAGAGACCCAGTACTTC. It translates to CASSRGYQETQYF.

This clone was observed a handful of times. The chain combines TRBV19 with TRBJ2-4; TRBD2 is a possible D gene (5 bases). The ends were cut back, 4 bases at V and 7 bases at J, with 5 bases in the middle. Germline CDR1 is LNHDA and CDR2 is SQIVND (reference sequence). This CDR3 comprises 11 residues. The CDR3 DNA reads TGTGCCAGTAGTAGGGAGAACATTCAGTACTTC. This translates into CASSRENIQYF.

V and J are TRBV11-2 and TRBJ2-1; 8 nucleotides align to TRBD2. With 2 bases clipped from V and 5 bases from J, the junction kept 5 bases outside the gene matches. The CDR3 contains 15 residues. Germline V gene data show CDR1 as SGHAT and CDR2 as FQNNGV. The CDR3 loop reads CASSLNAGGHNEQFF. In DNA form, the CDR3 reads TGTGCCAGCAGCTTAAATGCGGGAGGCCACAATGAGCAGTTCTTC.

The chain combines TRBV19 with TRBJ1-4; D is uncertain. The CDR3 contains 14 residues. Trimming removed 8 bases from V and 7 bases from J, with 17 bases in between. CDR1 is LNHDA, CDR2 SQIVND, per germline (reference sequence). CDR3 sequence reads: CASRSGRELEKLFF. CDR3 nucleotides: TGTGCCAGTCGGTCGGGGAGGGAACTTGAAAAACTGTTTTTT.

This clone occurred a few times. A junction end diverges from the germline sequence, so it may reflect a read error. CDR3 DNA: TGTGCTAGCAGCCCGTTAGCGGGAGTGATCGGTACGCAGTATTTT. Translated: CASSPLAGVIGTQYF. The genes are TRBV7-7 and TRBJ2-3; 9 bases fit TRBD2. The germline CDR1 and CDR2 sequences are SSHAT and FNYEAQ (reference sequence). The CDR3 loop spans 15 amino acids.

This chain joins TRBV9 and TRBJ2-1, with 7 bases matching TRBD2. The junction had 12 bases not matched to a gene; V was cut back by 4 bases and J by 5 bases. CDR1 and CDR2 (germline): SGDLS, YYNGEE. The CDR3 runs 16 residues. The CDR3 DNA reads TGTGCCAGCAGCACCCGTCGGGACTACTCTGACAATGAGCAGTTCTTC. Its translation: CASSTRRDYSDNEQFF.

V gene TRBV28 combines with J gene TRBJ1-1, with unresolved D. Trimming shortened V by 3 bases and J by 4 bases, and 9 bases separated the two germline ends. The CDR3 loop spans 13 amino acids. The V gene's germline CDR1 is MDHEN and CDR2 SYDVKM. The CDR3 region is CASSFRQTTEAFF. The CDR3 nucleotides are TGTGCCAGCAGTTTTCGCCAGACCACTGAAGCTTTCTTT.

This clone turned up a few times. The gene calls are TRBV13 and TRBJ2-1, with 12 nucleotides matching TRBD2. Germline V lookup: CDR1 PRHDT, CDR2 FYEKMQ (reference sequence). The CDR3 runs 16 residues. Germline trimming cut 0 bases from V and 9 bases from J; bases unmatched to any gene: 6. CDR3: CASSLGLAGGWGEQFF. The CDR3 DNA reads as TGTGCCAGCAGCTTAGGACTAGCGGGAGGATGGGGTGAGCAGTTCTTC.

The chain has TRBV6-5 and TRBJ1-2; D is perhaps TRBD1 (6 bases). This CDR3 has 13 residues. Per the germline V gene, CDR1 is MNHEY and CDR2 is SVGAGI. Trimming took 5 bases from V and 1 from J, leaving 8 bases between them. The CDR3 coding sequence is TGTGCCAGCAGTACAGGGTTTAACTATGGCTACACCTTC. Translation gives CASSTGFNYGYTF.

This clone came up a few times. This chain uses TRBV5-6 with TRBJ2-7; D may be TRBD1 (6 bases). Germline CDR1 reads SGHDT; CDR2 reads YYEEEE. The CDR3 is 13 amino acids. The V gene lost 2 bases and the J gene lost 0 bases, with 6 bases spanning the gap. DNA of the CDR3: TGTGCCAGCAGCTTACAGGGCTCCTACGAGCAGTACTTC. It yields the protein CASSLQGSYEQYF.

The chain links TRBV7-3 to TRBJ2-1; 7 bases are a match to TRBD2. Losses at the gene ends were 2 bases for V and 9 bases for J; bases not matched to a gene: 10. Per germline, CDR1 SGHTA and CDR2 FQGTGA. CDR3 length equals 15 residues. The CDR3 region is CASSLGGSGLIEQFF. The CDR3 coding sequence is TGTGCCAGCAGCTTAGGCGGGAGTGGGTTAATTGAGCAGTTCTTC.

This clone turned up a few times. The chain combines TRBV7-2 with TRBJ2-3; a possible D gene is TRBD2 (5 bases). The CDR3 consists of 15 residues. The V end was cut by 7 bases, the J end by 4 bases, with 18 bases between. From germline, CDR1 is SGHTA and CDR2 FQGNSA. The CDR3 DNA is TGTGCCAGCACCAACCGTCCTAGCATCCCAGATACGCAGTATTTT. Translation: CASTNRPSIPDTQYF.